This record looks at one TCR beta chain sequence and its context. At one end the junction does not follow the germline gene, possibly because of a read error. There are 16 residues in the CDR3. Germline values: CDR1 SGHRS, CDR2 YFSETQ. Alongside a J-beta primer mix, a sample-barcoded 5' primer served in a second PCR lasting 7 to 11 cycles. MiXCR was run by TCRdb on the 5' RACE reads, yielding one entry per CDR3 protein. The table includes 1.8 million or so distinct CDR3 sequences, about 39% detected once. The sample belongs to a study of blood T cells in healthy people across ages. The chain has TRBV5-1 and TRBJ1-2; D unclear. Material for sequencing was blood. The clonotype was recovered from a human donor in good health. The CDR3 nucleotides are TGCGCCAGCAGCTTGGTATTCCAGACTTCTAACTATGGCTACATCTTC. Residues: CASSLVFQTSNYGYIF.